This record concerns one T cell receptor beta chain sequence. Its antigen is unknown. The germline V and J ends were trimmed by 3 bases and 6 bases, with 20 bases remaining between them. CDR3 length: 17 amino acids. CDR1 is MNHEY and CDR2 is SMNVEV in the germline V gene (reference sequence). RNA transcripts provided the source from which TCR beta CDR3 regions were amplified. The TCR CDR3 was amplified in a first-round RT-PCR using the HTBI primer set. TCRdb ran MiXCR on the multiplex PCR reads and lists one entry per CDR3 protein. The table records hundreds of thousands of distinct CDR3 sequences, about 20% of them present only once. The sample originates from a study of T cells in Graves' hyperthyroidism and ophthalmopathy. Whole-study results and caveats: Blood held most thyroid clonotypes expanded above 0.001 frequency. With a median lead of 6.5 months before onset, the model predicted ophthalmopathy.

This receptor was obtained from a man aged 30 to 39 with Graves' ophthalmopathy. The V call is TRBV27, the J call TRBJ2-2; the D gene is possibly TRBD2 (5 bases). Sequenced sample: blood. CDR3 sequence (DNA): TGTGCCAGCAGTTTCCCCACGGAATACGGGGTACCCGGGGAGCTGTTTTTT. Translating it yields CASSFPTEYGVPGELFF.